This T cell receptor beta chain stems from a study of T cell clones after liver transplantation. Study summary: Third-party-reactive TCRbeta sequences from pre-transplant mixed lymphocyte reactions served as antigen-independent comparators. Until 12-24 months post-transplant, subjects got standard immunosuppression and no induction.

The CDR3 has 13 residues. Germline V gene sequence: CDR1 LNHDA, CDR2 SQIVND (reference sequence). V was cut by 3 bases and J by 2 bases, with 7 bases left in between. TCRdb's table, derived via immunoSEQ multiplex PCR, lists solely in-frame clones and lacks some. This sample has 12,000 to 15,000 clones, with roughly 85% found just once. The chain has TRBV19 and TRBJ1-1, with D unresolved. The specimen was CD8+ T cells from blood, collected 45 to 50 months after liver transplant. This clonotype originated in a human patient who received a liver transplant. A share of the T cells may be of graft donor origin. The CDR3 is CASSITPNTEAFF. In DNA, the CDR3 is TGTGCCAGTAGTATCACGCCAAACACTGAAGCTTTCTTT.